The sequence of this T cell receptor (beta chain) was determined in a study of shared clonotypes between healthy human individuals (dated by TCRdb to 2020 to 2021). Notes on the research overall: The cohort included three men and a couple of women between 18 and 49 years of age. For each donor, CD4 naive and CD4 memory were each given three plates, CD8 naive was given two plates, and CD8 memory was given one plate. To estimate repertoire size and how much clonotypes are shared between individuals, the study performed deep sequencing of blood TCR repertoires from 4 to 6 healthy adults. To increase sequencing depth and limit assay-specific biases, TCR repertoire library preparation and sequencing were carried out by different laboratories using diverse techniques. Each donor's leukapheresis produced roughly between roughly 0.9 and 8.9 billion PBMCs. What the work shows at the level of the full study, not this receptor alone: About 5% of naive CD4, 3.5% of naive CD8, roughly 2.4% of memory CD4, and around 0.4% of memory CD8 clonotypes were shared across several donors. Naive subsets generally had larger estimated clonotype richness than memory subsets did. Clonotypes shared by all four sorted-subset donors showed higher generation probabilities than non-shared clonotypes. Pairwise subsampling indicated that sequencing depth was expected to affect the degree of clonotype sharing among donors. Sampling was limited to blood, and TCR repertoires in tissue likely differ from TCR repertoires in blood. Because the study included a small number of donors, the genetic and exposure-history diversity represented was limited. Rarefaction of sorted-subset datasets indicated incomplete sequencing despite the large sequencing depth.

The donors were healthy, HIV-negative adults who had no recently reported acute infections or vaccinations. Only Caucasian adults living in Nashville, Tennessee, USA were represented among the donors. CD4+ T cells were enriched through magnetic negative selection, after which naive cells were positively selected on CD45RA and the remaining negative fraction served as the memory subset. Blood was collected by leukapheresis, and PBMCs were isolated by Ficoll-Histopaque density gradient centrifugation and then cryopreserved in liquid nitrogen vapor phase. Analytical flow cytometry was used to check the purity and quantity of each magnetically sorted T cell population. Genomic DNA was isolated from every sorted fraction and measured by UV absorbance on a Nanodrop 2000c. Using the deep immunoSEQ assay, TCR CDR3 regions were amplified from genomic DNA by multiplex PCR. Genomic DNA extracted from each cell subset was distributed evenly over all wells of several immunoSEQ 96-well plates, and each plate served as one replicate. For sorted subsets, roughly 200 ng genomic DNA, equal to tens of thousands of T cell genomes, was loaded into each replicate PCR. The purified libraries were quantified using a Qubit 3.0 fluorometer, sized with a Bioanalyzer 2100, and then quantified again using the KAPA Library Quantification kit. Every immunoSEQ 96-well plate was sequenced on a dedicated single-read 150-cycle Illumina NextSeq 550 flow cell. Concerning the study's data processing: Because the immunoSEQ output included only junctional sequences and no quality scores, the filtering could not be the same as the filtering used for full-length reads. To assign V/J genes and CDR3, sequences were annotated using PyIR, a Python wrapper for IgBLAST v1.9, with IMGT germline references. Reads were removed for weak V/J assignments (E-value above 1e-6), missing CDR3, stop codons, out-of-frame junctions, or ambiguous translated residues. V3J clonotypes were defined as sequences sharing an identical inferred V gene, J gene, and CDR3 amino acid sequence. To compute the percentage overlap between repertoires, the number of shared unique clonotypes was divided by the size of the smaller repertoire. RTK rarefaction, the Chao1 estimator, and Recon v2.1 estimates of unobserved clonotypes were used to assess repertoire richness. Generation probabilities for all TCRbeta clonotypes obtained by the gDNA method from four donors were computed using OLGA. Sourced from immuneACCESS, this table was stored by TCRdb with only in-frame sequences that have V and J called. A share of the clones is absent; for the studies checked, an unresolved V gene accounts for under half, and the remainder has no known explanation. The V and J calls and clone size were taken over from that table, and D and trimming were inferred from the DNA. This sample comprises about 990,000 clones, roughly 74% of them detected only once. 0.5% to 0.65% of the sample is in the top ten clones.

In regard to this clone: Its antigen remains undetermined. No much larger clone exists at a distance of one base, and base qualities are not known.

The junction shows trimming of 0 bases on V and 0 bases on J, plus 12 bases between the germline ends. According to the germline V gene, CDR1 reads LGHNA and CDR2 reads YNFKEQ. The CDR3 has 17 amino acids, counting the end cysteine and phenylalanine. Only the CDR3 portion is preserved as DNA: 51 bases, with reading frame beginning at the first base. Sequencing was done on a sample of memory CD4+ T cells from PBMCs. The cell subset or site label corresponds to: CD45RA-negative fraction. Recombination connected TRBV4-2 to TRBJ2-1, with no D gene named confidently. The sequence was collected from a young man in good health. Some clones in this sample may be carry-over from other donors' samples. The nucleotides are TGTGCCAGCAGCCAAGATACCGTGCGGCACTCCTACAATGAGCAGTTCTTC. This gives the protein CASSQDTVRHSYNEQFF.